The 32 T cell receptor beta chains listed next were all sequenced from one sample in a study of blood T cell repertoires in COVID-19. The data were produced by immunoSEQ multiplex PCR, yet TCRdb's version contains in-frame clones alone and is incomplete. The sample carries some 200,000 clones, roughly 85% recorded once. The specimen sequenced was peripheral blood. The receptors originated from a young woman who had recovered from COVID-19.

The chain joins TRBV28 to TRBJ2-5, with a possible D match to TRBD1 (6 bases). Germline V gene sequence: CDR1 MDHEN, CDR2 SYDVKM. The V end was cut by 1 base, the J end by 5 bases, with 14 bases between. This CDR3 has 15 residues. The CDR3 sequence is CASSLFGTPRETQYF. The CDR3, as DNA: TGTGCCAGCAGTTTATTCGGGACACCGAGGGAGACCCAGTACTTC.

This chain links TRBV19 with TRBJ1-2; no clear D. The V gene's germline CDR1 is LNHDA and CDR2 SQIVND (reference sequence). The CDR3 runs to 13 residues. V lost 7 bases and J lost 4, with 13 bases in between. CDR3 residues: CASTIPPSYGYTF. CDR3 DNA: TGTGCCAGTACCATCCCCCCCAGCTATGGCTACACCTTC.

The CDR3 sequence is CASSFLAGAGEQFF. CDR3 DNA sequence: TGCGCCAGCAGCTTCCTAGCGGGAGCAGGTGAGCAGTTCTTC. V and J are TRBV5-1 and TRBJ2-1, with 10 positions matching TRBD2. V lost 2 bases, J lost 9 bases, and 5 bases stayed unmatched. Germline V gene lookup returns CDR1 SGHRS and CDR2 YFSETQ. The CDR3 is made up of 14 amino acids.

The rearrangement uses TRBV10-2 and TRBJ1-2, with D possibly TRBD1 on 5 matching bases. CDR3 length equals 16 residues. Germline CDR1 WSHSY, CDR2 SAAADI. The V end lost 6 bases, the J end lost 4 bases, and 21 bases lay between the germline ends. Here the CDR3 reads CASSALPLRVTYGYTF. CDR3 in DNA: TGCGCCAGCAGCGCCCTCCCCCTCAGGGTTACCTATGGCTACACCTTC.

This rearrangement joins TRBV7-3 to TRBJ1-2; D not resolved. The V and J ends lost 11 bases and 5 bases respectively, with 15 bases between them. Per the germline V gene, CDR1 is SGHTA and CDR2 is FQGTGA. This CDR3 has 12 residues. The CDR3 DNA reads as TGTGCCCGGTCCGACATCGTATATGGCTACACCTTC. Translation gives CARSDIVYGYTF.

This clone was detected only a few times. This chain uses TRBV7-6 with TRBJ2-1, with 12 bases that match TRBD2. The germline V gene has CDR1 SGHVS and CDR2 FNYEAQ. This CDR3 spans 15 amino acids. V was clipped by 1 base and J by 8 bases; unmatched bases: 3. CDR3 sequence: CASSLGASGRDEQFF. The DNA for the CDR3 is TGTGCCAGCAGCTTAGGGGCTAGCGGGAGGGATGAGCAGTTCTTC.

The chain links TRBV9 to TRBJ1-6; 7 bases are shared with TRBD1. The germline gives CDR1 SGDLS, CDR2 YYNGEE. The CDR3 spans 15 residues. V lost 5 bases, J lost 7 bases, and 9 bases stayed unmatched. This CDR3 is CASSELGTANSPLHF. In DNA, the CDR3 is TGTGCCAGCAGTGAACTGGGGACAGCAAATTCACCCCTCCACTTT.

This clone is a singleton in its sample. J is TRBJ2-7 and V is TRBV18; 8 nucleotides agree with TRBD2. V dropped 3 bases and J dropped 2; count of bases not matched to a gene: 6. The CDR3 is 15 residues long. Germline loops: CDR1 KGHSH, CDR2 LQKENI. CDR3 sequence (DNA): TGTGCCAGCTCACCTGTGACTAGCGCTACCTACGAGCAGTACTTC. It is translated as CASSPVTSATYEQYF.

V gene TRBV9 combines with J gene TRBJ1-6; 7 bases agree with TRBD1. Looked up from germline, CDR1 is SGDLS and CDR2 is YYNGEE. The CDR3 totals 16 residues. The V gene end was trimmed by 4 bases and the J gene end by 7 bases; junction bases not matched to a gene: 11. DNA for the CDR3: TGTGCCAGCAGCCCCTTTCGTTTACAGGGGAATTCACCCCTCCACTTT. Translation gives CASSPFRLQGNSPLHF.

V gene TRBV19 combines with J gene TRBJ2-1; a weak D match, TRBD1 (6 bases). This CDR3 comprises 15 residues. Germline CDR1 is LNHDA and CDR2 is SQIVND (reference sequence). V lost 5 bases to trimming and J lost 4 bases, with 15 bases between them. The CDR3 region has the DNA TGTGCCAGTAGTCATCACAGGGCAAATTACAATGAGCAGTTCTTC. It codes for CASSHHRANYNEQFF.

The chain combines TRBV24-1 with TRBJ1-5; D possibly corresponds to TRBD1 (5 bases). V was pared by 1 base and J by 8 bases, with 8 bases between. The V gene's germline CDR1 is KGHDR and CDR2 SFDVKD. The CDR3 spans 13 residues. The CDR3 nucleotides are TGTGCCACCAGTGATTTTCGGGGGGAGCCCCAGCATTTT. Its translation: CATSDFRGEPQHF.

This chain joins TRBV28 and TRBJ2-3, with TRBD2 matching 9 bases. The CDR3 loop spans 16 amino acids. V shed 8 bases, J shed 4 bases, and the junction held 13 bases outside the gene matches. CDR1 is MDHEN and CDR2 is SYDVKM in the germline V gene. The CDR3: CASRPTSGELSDTQYF. In nucleotides, the CDR3 is TGTGCCAGCCGCCCGACTAGCGGAGAGCTATCAGATACGCAGTATTTT.

V usage is TRBV27 and J usage is TRBJ2-2; D gene ambiguous. The germline V gene has CDR1 MNHEY and CDR2 SMNVEV (reference sequence). Trimming shortened V by 6 bases and J by 4 bases, and 6 bases separated the two germline ends. The CDR3 sequence is 12 residues long. The CDR3 DNA is TGTGCCAGCAGACAGATCACCGGGGAGCTGTTTTTT. Translated: CASRQITGELFF.

The CDR3 sequence: CASGVGTGGREQYF. CDR3 DNA sequence: TGTGCCAGCGGAGTCGGGACAGGGGGTCGGGAGCAGTACTTC. The chain combines TRBV25-1 with TRBJ2-7, with 11 nucleotides matching TRBD1. CDR3 size: 14 residues. Germline V gene sequence: CDR1 MGHDK, CDR2 SYGVNS. Trimming at V came to 8 bases and at J to 7 bases, leaving 10 bases not matched to a gene.

The chain links TRBV19 to TRBJ1-1; TRBD1 agrees at 8 bases. Germline V lookup: CDR1 LNHDA, CDR2 SQIVND (reference sequence). V lost 5 bases and J lost 2; bases outside the gene matches: 7. CDR3 length equals 15 residues. As DNA, the CDR3 is TGTGCCAGTAGTCTGACTACAGGGGGAAACACTGAAGCTTTCTTT. Its translation: CASSLTTGGNTEAFF.

This chain uses TRBV5-4 with TRBJ2-3; D perhaps matches TRBD2 (5 bases). This CDR3 is 15 amino acids long. CDR1 is SGHNT, CDR2 YYREEE, per germline (reference sequence). Trimming pared 0 bases from V and 7 bases from J, leaving 15 bases between. The CDR3 DNA sequence: TGTGCCAGCAGCTTGGCGGGAATACCCGAGTATACGCAGTATTTT. Amino acid sequence: CASSLAGIPEYTQYF.

This chain connects TRBV6-2 or TRBV6-3 to TRBJ1-2, with 8 bases that match TRBD1. CDR1 is MNHEY and CDR2 is SVGEGT in the germline V gene. The V gene end was trimmed by 0 bases and the J gene end by 6 bases; junction bases not matched to a gene: 3. The length of the CDR3 is 14 residues. The CDR3 reads CASSYSGQGHGYTF. As DNA, the CDR3 is TGTGCCAGCAGTTACTCAGGACAGGGTCATGGCTACACCTTC.

The chain couples TRBV7-7 to TRBJ2-2; D is possibly TRBD2 (7 bases). V dropped 5 bases and J dropped 4 bases, with 14 bases sitting between them. CDR3 length: 15 residues. Per germline, CDR1 SSHAT and CDR2 FNYEAQ (reference sequence). The CDR3 loop reads CASSLLGGLTGELFF. As DNA, the CDR3 is TGTGCCAGCAGCCTCTTGGGGGGGCTCACCGGGGAGCTGTTTTTT.

The chain's CDR3 is CASSRPREVSGNTIYF. CDR3 sequence (DNA): TGTGCCAGCAGCCGACCCAGGGAGGTCTCTGGAAACACCATATATTTT. The J gene is TRBJ1-3, the V gene TRBV11-3, with a weak D call TRBD1 (5 bases). Trimming left V 5 bases short and J 0 bases short, with 14 bases between. From germline, CDR1 is SGHNT and CDR2 YENEEA. This CDR3 region has 16 residues.

The rearrangement links TRBV27 to TRBJ2-7; possibly TRBD2 for D (5 bases). The CDR3 extends over 16 amino acids. Germline V gene lookup returns CDR1 MNHEY and CDR2 SMNVEV (reference sequence). V lost 4 bases and J 1 base, leaving 17 bases between the germline ends. The CDR3 nucleotides are TGTGCCAGCAGTTCAAGTGGACTTTTGCCGTCCTACGAGCAGTACTTC. It codes for CASSSSGLLPSYEQYF.

J is TRBJ2-5 and V is TRBV7-2; weak D call: TRBD2 (5 bases). The germline gives CDR1 SGHTA, CDR2 FQGNSA. The V gene lost 5 bases and the J gene lost 1 base, with 14 bases spanning the gap. The CDR3 spans 15 residues. The CDR3 is CASSRTATPQETQYF. CDR3 nucleotide sequence: TGTGCCAGCAGCCGGACTGCTACTCCCCAAGAGACCCAGTACTTC.

This clone was seen just once. The gene calls are TRBV13 and TRBJ2-7; 9 nucleotides match TRBD2. The junction had 11 bases not matched to a gene; V was cut back by 5 bases and J by 3 bases. Germline V CDR1 and CDR2: PRHDT, FYEKMQ (reference sequence). This CDR3 spans 16 amino acids. As DNA, the CDR3 is TGTGCCAGCAGCCCAGGCGGCGGGAGGGCCTTCTACGAGCAGTACTTC. Translated: CASSPGGGRAFYEQYF.

J is TRBJ1-2 and V is TRBV18; no reliable D call. V was clipped by 5 bases and J by 0 bases, with 7 bases between them. The CDR3 is 13 residues long. The germline gives CDR1 KGHSH, CDR2 LQKENI. The CDR3 DNA sequence: TGTGCCAGCTCAGTTGGAGCTAACTATGGCTACACCTTC. Translated: CASSVGANYGYTF.

This clone was seen a few times. The rearrangement uses TRBV4-1 and TRBJ2-7; 8 nucleotides agree with TRBD2. This CDR3 is built from 15 residues. Trimming took 1 base from V and 4 from J; bases not matched to a gene: 6. CDR1 and CDR2 from the germline V gene are MGHRA and YSYEKL. CDR3 bases: TGCGCCAGCAGCCAAGCAAGCGGGAGTCGGTACGAGCAGTACTTC. Translated, it gives CASSQASGSRYEQYF.

The CDR3 sequence is CAISSSGSSYNEQFF. The DNA of the CDR3 is TGTGCCATTTCATCTAGCGGAAGCTCCTACAATGAGCAGTTCTTC. V is TRBV19 and J is TRBJ2-1; 7 bases are shared with TRBD2. V was pared by 10 bases and J by 0 bases, with 9 bases of the junction left unmatched. The CDR3 runs to 15 residues. Germline CDR1 is LNHDA and CDR2 is SQIVND (reference sequence).

The CDR3 DNA is TGTGCCAGCAGCCAAGCCAGCTCTGGAAACACCATATATTTT. Amino acids: CASSQASSGNTIYF. The rearrangement links TRBV3-1 (or the pseudogene TRBV3-2) to TRBJ1-3; no clear D. CDR1 LGHDT and CDR2 YNNKEL come from the germline V gene (reference sequence). This CDR3 has 14 amino acids. V was cut by 1 base and J by 0 bases, with 4 bases left in between.

The V gene is TRBV2, the J gene TRBJ2-3, with D tentatively TRBD2 (5 bases). In germline, CDR1 is SNHLY, CDR2 FYNNEI. The CDR3 consists of 14 residues. Deletions cut 5 bases from V and 6 bases from J, with 15 bases between. Here the CDR3 reads CASSPGSKRDTQYF. For the CDR3, the DNA is TGTGCCAGCAGTCCGGGATCGAAACGGGATACGCAGTATTTT.

The chain joins TRBV9 to TRBJ2-3; 10 bases fit TRBD2. The length of the CDR3 is 16 residues. The germline V gene encodes CDR1 SGDLS and CDR2 YYNGEE. The V and J ends lost 2 bases and 6 bases, in that order; junction bases with no gene match: 9. DNA for the CDR3: TGTGCCAGCAGCGTCCAGCGGGAGGGCCTCGGGGATACGCAGTATTTT. Its translation: CASSVQREGLGDTQYF.

This chain links TRBV4-3 with TRBJ1-1, with 7 bases that match TRBD1. Germline V gene lookup returns CDR1 LGHNA and CDR2 YSLEER. The CDR3 is made up of 14 amino acids. V trimming: 4 bases; J trimming: 1 base; junction bases outside the gene matches: 3. The CDR3 DNA follows: TGCGCCAGCAGCCCCGGGACAGAGAACACTGAAGCTTTCTTT. Translating gives CASSPGTENTEAFF.

The chain carries TRBV30 and TRBJ1-2, with a tentative D call TRBD1 (5 bases). V lost 7 bases and J 4 bases, leaving 19 bases between the germline ends. The germline V gene has CDR1 GTSNPN and CDR2 SVGIG (reference sequence). CDR3 size: 14 residues. CDR3 nucleotide sequence: TGTGCCTCGGAGAGGGGACTGCCGCCCTATGGCTACACCTTC. Residues: CASERGLPPYGYTF.

The CDR3 sequence: CASSLAGDRSSVYYGYTF. The CDR3 DNA sequence: TGTGCCAGCAGCTTAGCGGGGGACAGGAGTTCCGTTTACTATGGCTACACCTTC. J is TRBJ1-2 and V is TRBV7-2; 8 bases are a match to TRBD1. The CDR3 runs to 18 residues. Germline V gives CDR1 SGHTA, CDR2 FQGNSA. With 0 bases clipped from V and 3 bases from J, the junction kept 12 bases outside the gene matches.

The V gene is TRBV6-2 or TRBV6-3, the J gene TRBJ2-7; 11 nucleotides match TRBD2. Germline loops: CDR1 MNHEY, CDR2 SVGEGT. This CDR3 is built from 16 residues. After removal of 2 bases from V and 1 base from J, the junction contained 4 bases not matched to a gene. This CDR3 is CASSYKLAGESYEQYF. In nucleotides, the CDR3 is TGTGCCAGCAGTTACAAACTAGCGGGAGAGTCCTACGAGCAGTACTTC.